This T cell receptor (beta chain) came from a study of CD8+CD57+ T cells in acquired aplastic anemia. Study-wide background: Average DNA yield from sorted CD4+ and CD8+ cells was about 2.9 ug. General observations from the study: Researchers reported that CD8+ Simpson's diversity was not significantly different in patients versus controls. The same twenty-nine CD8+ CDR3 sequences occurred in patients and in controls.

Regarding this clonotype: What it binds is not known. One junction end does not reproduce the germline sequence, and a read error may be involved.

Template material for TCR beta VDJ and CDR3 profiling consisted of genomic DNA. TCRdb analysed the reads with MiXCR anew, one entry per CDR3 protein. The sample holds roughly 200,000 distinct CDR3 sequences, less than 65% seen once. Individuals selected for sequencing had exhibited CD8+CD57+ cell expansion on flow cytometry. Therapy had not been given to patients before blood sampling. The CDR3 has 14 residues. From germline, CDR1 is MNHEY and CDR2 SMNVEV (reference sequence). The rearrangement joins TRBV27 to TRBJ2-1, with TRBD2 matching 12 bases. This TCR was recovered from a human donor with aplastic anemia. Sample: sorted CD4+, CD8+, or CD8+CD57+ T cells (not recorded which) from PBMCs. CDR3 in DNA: TGTGCCAGCAGTTCTAGCGGGGGGGCTCCTGAGCAGTCCTTC. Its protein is CASSSSGGAPEQSF.